This TCR beta chain was sequenced for a study of vaccination effects on CD4 cells after COVID-19. Findings and caveats of the study: Marked clonal contraction was seen in infection- and vaccine-induced clones late after vaccination.

This clone was recorded only once. Its antigen is undetermined. Using viral peptide pools, the ViraFEST assay grew out antigen-specific CD4+ T cells prior to sequencing. At the end of roughly 9 days of culture, CD4+ T cells were isolated. Two doses of BNT162b2 or mRNA-1273 vaccine were administered to participants. The vaccine recipients had no prior SARS-CoV-2 infection, with negative nucleocapsid antibodies. Peptides at 10 ug/ml and IL-2 at 10 IU/ml were added to a few million PBMC per well. Cultures had half their medium replaced with IL-2 medium on days 3 and 7. The CDR3 spans 13 residues. Trimming took off 9 bases at V and 1 base at J, with 12 bases between the two ends. CDR1 LNHDA and CDR2 SQIVND come from the germline V gene (reference sequence). This table comes from immunoSEQ multiplex PCR, and its TCRdb copy is limited to in-frame clones, with some not included. Of 20,000 to 30,000 clones listed, roughly two thirds are singletons.

This receptor was obtained from a human donor who received a COVID-19 vaccine. This chain joins TRBV19 and TRBJ1-2; a possible D gene is TRBD1 (5 bases). Specimen: CD4+ T cells from PBMCs cultured with SARS-CoV-2 spike peptides, collected after COVID-19 vaccination. Here the CDR3 reads CASTGPNNYGYTF. The CDR3 nucleotides read TGTGCCAGCACAGGCCCAAATAACTATGGCTACACCTTC. Full variable domain (missing parts from reference TRBV19 and TRBJ1-2): DGGITQSPKYLFRKEGQNVTLSCEQNLNHDAMYWYRQDPGQGLRLIYYSQIVNDFQKGDIAEGYSVSREKKESFPLTVTSAQKNPTAFYLCASTGPNNYGYTFGSGTRLTVV.